The 27 T cell receptor beta chains reported below all come from one sample, sequenced in a study of control samples from healthy donors and cancer patients. Some clones are missing from TCRdb's copy, which holds only in-frame ones; the method was immunoSEQ multiplex PCR. The sample shows about 140,000 clones, around nine tenths of them seen only once. The sample taken for sequencing was blood. The receptors come from a young man in good health.

The chain employs TRBV28 and TRBJ1-3, with a tentative D call TRBD1 (6 bases). Germline V gene data show CDR1 as MDHEN and CDR2 as SYDVKM. There are 15 residues in the CDR3. V lost 2 bases and J 4 bases, leaving 12 bases between the germline ends. CDR3 in amino acids: CASSLVVTGGNTIYF. CDR3 DNA sequence: TGTGCCAGCAGTTTAGTCGTAACAGGGGGAAACACCATATATTTT.

The chain is built from TRBV13 and TRBJ1-1; 8 positions match TRBD1. Germline assignment: CDR1 PRHDT and CDR2 FYEKMQ (reference sequence). CDR3 length equals 16 residues. V shed 5 bases and J 1 base; nucleotides not matched to a gene: 9. As DNA, the CDR3 is TGTGCCAGCAGCACTAACCTAGGGACAGGGAACACTGAAGCTTTCTTT. Translating it yields CASSTNLGTGNTEAFF.

V gene TRBV6-5 combines with J gene TRBJ2-5; 11 nucleotides match TRBD1. The germline V gene has CDR1 MNHEY and CDR2 SVGAGI. V lost 6 bases, J lost 4 bases, and 4 bases stayed unmatched. The CDR3 covers 14 residues. The CDR3 reads CASSFGQGAETQYF. The CDR3 DNA is TGTGCCAGCAGCTTCGGACAGGGGGCAGAGACCCAGTACTTC.

V is TRBV9 and J is TRBJ2-3; the D gene is possibly TRBD1 (5 bases). The germline V and J ends were trimmed by 7 bases and 3 bases, with 21 bases remaining between them. Germline-derived CDR1 and CDR2 are SGDLS and YYNGEE. This CDR3 has 16 residues. The CDR3 spells CASSRRAGHSTDTQYF. As DNA, the CDR3 is TGTGCCAGCTCTCGCCGGGCAGGACATTCAACAGATACGCAGTATTTT.

The rearrangement links TRBV27 to TRBJ1-4, with a possible D match to TRBD1 (6 bases). The CDR3 has 18 residues. V lost 5 bases and J 0 bases, leaving 19 bases between the germline ends. CDR1 is MNHEY, CDR2 SMNVEV, per germline (reference sequence). The CDR3 nucleotides read TGTGCCAGCAGTCCGGGGGGCAAGGGGCGTACAACTAATGAAAAACTGTTTTTT. Amino acids: CASSPGGKGRTTNEKLFF.

V is TRBV28 and J is TRBJ2-3; TRBD2 agrees at 11 bases. Per germline, CDR1 MDHEN and CDR2 SYDVKM. The CDR3 is 17 amino acids. V was clipped by 1 base and J by 6 bases; unmatched bases: 9. The CDR3 DNA is TGTGCCAGCAGTTTATACGCTAGCGGGGGGAGAACGGATACGCAGTATTTT. Amino acids: CASSLYASGGRTDTQYF.

V is TRBV5-1 and J is TRBJ2-7; D remains ambiguous. With 3 bases removed from V and 2 bases from J, the gap between germline ends came to 12 bases. The CDR3 is 14 residues long. The germline V gene encodes CDR1 SGHRS and CDR2 YFSETQ. CDR3 loop: CASSSRTGAYEQYF. CDR3 bases: TGCGCCAGCAGCTCCAGAACTGGGGCCTACGAGCAGTACTTC.

This sequence joins TRBV24-1 and TRBJ2-5; D is perhaps TRBD2 (5 bases). Deletions cut 7 bases from V and 1 base from J, with 9 bases between. The germline V gene encodes CDR1 KGHDR and CDR2 SFDVKD. CDR3 length: 13 residues. CDR3 nucleotide sequence: TGTGCCACCAGAGAGGGCAGCCAAGAGACCCAGTACTTC. It specifies CATREGSQETQYF.

In its sample, this clone was seen once. V gene TRBV5-1 combines with J gene TRBJ2-1, with 9 bases aligning to TRBD2. Germline loops: CDR1 SGHRS, CDR2 YFSETQ. J lost 9 bases, V lost 4 bases, and 11 bases had no gene match. The CDR3 extends over 15 amino acids. The CDR3 sequence: CASSLGASGDVEQFF. The CDR3 coding sequence is TGCGCCAGCAGCCTTGGCGCTAGCGGGGATGTTGAGCAGTTCTTC.

The chain couples TRBV7-3 to TRBJ2-3; D unclear. Germline V gene sequence: CDR1 SGHTA, CDR2 FQGTGA. Deletions cut 1 base from V and 4 bases from J, with 9 bases between. The CDR3 is made up of 14 amino acids. The CDR3 DNA reads as TGTGCCAGCAGCTTAAGTTCTAGAGCAGATACGCAGTATTTT. Translated: CASSLSSRADTQYF.

This clone occurred once. V usage is TRBV18 and J usage is TRBJ1-5, with a possible D match to TRBD1 (5 bases). CDR1 is KGHSH, CDR2 LQKENI, per germline. V lost 2 bases and J 4 bases, leaving 15 bases between the germline ends. This CDR3 spans 16 amino acids. The CDR3 loop is CASSPGSGLDNQPQHF. The CDR3 region has the DNA TGTGCCAGCTCACCAGGGTCGGGGCTAGATAATCAGCCCCAGCATTTT.

The chain employs TRBV28 and TRBJ1-2; D unresolved. V was pared by 6 bases and J by 5 bases, with 13 bases between. Looked up from germline, CDR1 is MDHEN and CDR2 is SYDVKM. The CDR3 length is 13 residues. CDR3 region: CASSPAPDYGYTF. The CDR3 DNA sequence: TGTGCCAGCAGCCCCGCTCCAGATTATGGCTACACCTTC.

The CDR3 bases are TGTGCCAGCAGCCGAACAGGGGACAATCAGCCCCAGCATTTT. The encoded protein is CASSRTGDNQPQHF. The chain combines TRBV7-9 with TRBJ1-5; 7 nucleotides match TRBD1. V dropped 5 bases and J dropped 3; count of bases not matched to a gene: 4. The CDR3 is made up of 14 amino acids. Germline values: CDR1 SEHNR, CDR2 FQNEAQ (reference sequence).

V and J are TRBV5-1 and TRBJ2-1, with TRBD2 matching 8 bases. This CDR3 is 16 amino acids long. With 0 bases clipped from V and 3 bases from J, the junction kept 5 bases outside the gene matches. The germline gives CDR1 SGHRS, CDR2 YFSETQ. The CDR3 spells CASSLGGLAGYNEQFF. The CDR3, as DNA: TGCGCCAGCAGCTTGGGCGGACTAGCCGGCTACAATGAGCAGTTCTTC.

The chain links TRBV6-1 to TRBJ1-5; 7 positions match TRBD1. The CDR3 has 18 residues. Germline lookup yields CDR1 MNHNS and CDR2 SASEGT. With V trimmed by 2 bases and J by 0 bases, 10 bases remained unmatched. The CDR3 DNA reads TGTGCCAGCAGTGAACTTCCCCCCGGGACAGATAGCAATCAGCCCCAGCATTTT. This translates into CASSELPPGTDSNQPQHF.

The rearrangement links TRBV6-1 to TRBJ2-1; D gene unclear. Germline values: CDR1 MNHNS, CDR2 SASEGT. Trimming removed 2 bases from V and 4 bases from J, with 9 bases in between. The CDR3 totals 14 residues. The CDR3 loop reads CASSEWSRYNEQFF. CDR3 bases: TGTGCCAGCAGTGAATGGAGTAGATACAATGAGCAGTTCTTC.

J is TRBJ1-2 and V is TRBV7-9, with unresolved D. V was shortened by 3 bases and J by 4 bases, with 15 bases between the two germline ends. The CDR3 contains 15 residues. Germline V gene data show CDR1 as SEHNR and CDR2 as FQNEAQ (reference sequence). CDR3 bases: TGTGCCAGCAGCTTCGACCTCCGGGGTCCCTATGGCTACACCTTC. Encoded protein: CASSFDLRGPYGYTF.

This clone appeared a single time. V and J are TRBV7-8 and TRBJ2-7; 7 bases are a match to TRBD1. Per germline, CDR1 SGHVS and CDR2 FQNEAQ. V dropped 6 bases and J dropped 2; count of bases not matched to a gene: 10. The CDR3 contains 15 residues. The chain's CDR3 is CASSYGQEPAYEQYF. The CDR3 nucleotides read TGTGCCAGCAGTTATGGACAGGAACCAGCCTACGAGCAGTACTTC. The full variable domain, rest sourced from reference TRBV7-8 and TRBJ2-7, is GAGVSQSPRYKVAKRGQDVALRCDPISGHVSLFWYQQALGQGPEFLTYFQNEAQLDKSGLPSDRFFAERPEGSVSTLKIQRTQQEDSAVYLCASSYGQEPAYEQYFGPGTRLTVT.

This clone was detected only once. The chain uses TRBV4-2 and TRBJ2-5, with D perhaps given as TRBD1 or TRBD2 (5 bases each). Deletions cut 0 bases from V and 5 bases from J, with 13 bases between. Germline V gene data show CDR1 as LGHNA and CDR2 as YNFKEQ. The CDR3 is 15 amino acids. CDR3 nucleotide sequence: TGTGCCAGCAGCCAAGACACGGCAGAGGGGGAGACCCAGTACTTC. Translation: CASSQDTAEGETQYF.

The rearrangement joins TRBV2 to TRBJ2-3; 8 nucleotides line up with TRBD2. The CDR3 totals 15 residues. V was clipped by 4 bases and J by 4 bases; unmatched bases: 7. Germline V gives CDR1 SNHLY, CDR2 FYNNEI. CDR3 coding DNA: TGTGCCAGCAGTGGGAGCGGGGGTATCCCAGATACGCAGTATTTT. Protein sequence: CASSGSGGIPDTQYF.

This chain uses TRBV2 with TRBJ2-7; perhaps TRBD1 as D (6 bases). V was cut by 0 bases and J by 5 bases, with 11 bases left in between. Germline values: CDR1 SNHLY, CDR2 FYNNEI. This CDR3 is 14 amino acids long. In nucleotides, the CDR3 is TGTGCCAGCAGTGAAGCTCGGACAGCCAACGAGCAGTACTTC. Amino acid sequence: CASSEARTANEQYF.

This clone was counted only a few times. The genes are TRBV18 and TRBJ1-1, with D uncertain. V lost 1 base and J 1 base, leaving 10 bases between the germline ends. Per germline, CDR1 KGHSH and CDR2 LQKENI. CDR3 length: 15 residues. The CDR3 region has the DNA TGTGCCAGCTCACCACATGCAAAAAAGAACACTGAAGCTTTCTTT. It specifies CASSPHAKKNTEAFF.

The chain links TRBV15 to TRBJ1-5, with unresolved D. The germline V gene has CDR1 LNHNV and CDR2 YYDKDF (reference sequence). This CDR3 is built from 15 residues. Trimming removed 2 bases from V and 6 bases from J, with 14 bases in between. The CDR3 protein is CATSRPEGPGQPQHF. The DNA of the CDR3 is TGTGCCACCAGCAGACCTGAAGGACCAGGTCAGCCCCAGCATTTT.

The chain joins TRBV7-9 to TRBJ2-1; tentatively, D is TRBD1 (5 bases). V lost 1 base, J lost 7 bases, and 17 bases lay in between. In germline, CDR1 is SEHNR, CDR2 FQNEAQ (reference sequence). The CDR3 runs to 16 residues. CDR3 sequence: CASSLVSPSAGNEQFF. CDR3 nucleotides: TGTGCCAGCAGCTTAGTCTCCCCGAGCGCAGGGAATGAGCAGTTCTTC.

The chain combines TRBV5-1 with TRBJ1-1, with 8 bases lining up with TRBD1. Per germline, CDR1 SGHRS and CDR2 YFSETQ. The CDR3 extends over 15 amino acids. Unmatched junction bases numbered 5, after V lost 4 bases and J lost 0 bases. The DNA for the CDR3 is TGCGCCAGCAGCCGACTGGGACAGGTGAACACTGAAGCTTTCTTT. It encodes CASSRLGQVNTEAFF.

This chain links TRBV4-3 with TRBJ2-1; D unclear. The CDR3 is 15 amino acids. Germline loops: CDR1 LGHNA, CDR2 YSLEER. V gave up 0 bases and J gave up 3 bases, with 9 bases separating them. CDR3 bases: TGCGCCAGCAGCCAAGATAATGAGGACTACAATGAGCAGTTCTTC. This encodes CASSQDNEDYNEQFF.

This chain uses TRBV7-9 with TRBJ1-4, with D possibly being TRBD1 (6 bases). Trimming removed 3 bases at V and 5 bases at J, with 13 bases between. In germline, CDR1 is SEHNR, CDR2 FQNEAQ (reference sequence). This CDR3 has 15 amino acids. CDR3 in DNA: TGTGCCAGCAGCTTTCCAGGGGAAGGGAATGAAAAACTGTTTTTT. It is translated as CASSFPGEGNEKLFF.